Below, 4 T cell receptor beta chains from the same sample are listed, as sequenced in a study of blood T cells in healthy people across ages. The authors ran a second PCR of about 6 to 11 cycles using a sample-barcoded 5' primer and a J-beta primer mix. TCRdb re-called the 5' RACE reads through MiXCR, storing one row per CDR3 protein. This sample has about 680,000 distinct CDR3 sequences, with around half found just once. The sequenced material came from blood. These TCRs come from a woman aged 60 to 75 in good health.

The chain has TRBV4-2 and TRBJ2-7; 7 bases match TRBD2. The CDR3 spans 15 residues. The trim removed 0 bases at V and 2 bases at J, leaving 4 bases unmatched. Germline assignment: CDR1 LGHNA and CDR2 YNFKEQ. CDR3 in amino acids: CASSQEAGVPYEQYF. In DNA, the CDR3 is TGTGCCAGCAGCCAAGAGGCGGGAGTCCCCTACGAGCAGTACTTC.

The J gene is TRBJ2-5, the V gene TRBV18; D unclear. The assigned J gene may be wrong: the sequence end matches TRBJ2-7 better. Germline CDR1 is KGHSH and CDR2 is LQKENI. This CDR3 has 16 amino acids. For the CDR3, the DNA is TGTGCCAGCTCACCATTGTCAGGATTTGGAGTCGACGAGCAGTACTTC. Translating it yields CASSPLSGFGVDEQYF.

This sequence joins TRBV9 and TRBJ2-5, with no clear D. CDR1 and CDR2 from the germline V gene are SGDLS and YYNGEE. The CDR3 is made up of 14 amino acids. The germline V and J ends were trimmed by 0 bases and 0 bases, with 6 bases remaining between them. In DNA, the CDR3 is TGTGCCAGCAGCGTAGTGGCTAACCAAGAGACCCAGTACTTC. It encodes CASSVVANQETQYF. Based on the CDR3 plus reference TRBV9 and TRBJ2-5, the full variable domain is DSGVTQTPKHLITATGQRVTLRCSPRSGDLSVYWYQQSLDQGLQFLIQYYNGEERAKGNILERFSAQQFPDLHSELNLSSLELGDSALYFCASSVVANQETQYFGPGTRLLVL.

This clonotype was found a few times. The V and J genes are TRBV6-6 and TRBJ1-4, with D maybe TRBD1 (5 bases). Trimming pared 9 bases from V and 1 base from J, leaving 15 bases between. The CDR3 runs to 15 residues. The germline CDR1 and CDR2 sequences are MNHNY and SVGAGI (reference sequence). CDR3 nucleotide sequence: TGTGCCAGTAGCCAAACGGGGGGAACTAATGAAAAACTGTTTTTT. Its protein is CASSQTGGTNEKLFF.